This T cell receptor beta chain derives from a study of T-cell reconstitution after alpha-beta-depleted transplantation in children. General observations from the study: At the one-year point after transplant, T-cell counts and TCRbeta diversity were found to come mostly from T cells that had been newly produced. Reportedly, alpha-beta T cells present about two months post-transplant originated from several hundred expanded clones of graft origin. Certain patients had high TCRbeta diversity at day 60, and it came from recipient T cells and thymic progenitors that survived.

Germline V gene sequence: CDR1 MRHNA, CDR2 SNTAGT. This CDR3 spans 15 amino acids. The V and J ends lost 5 bases and 9 bases, in that order; junction bases with no gene match: 9. Comments on this clonotype: Antigen specificity is unknown.

Unique molecular identifiers were incorporated into the prepared TCRbeta library. TCRdb analysed the PCR reads with MiXCR anew, one entry per CDR3 protein. The table has around 700,000 distinct CDR3 sequences, roughly 13% seen once; the top ten hold 0.79%. The source was PBMCs, collected before TCRalphabeta/CD19-depleted stem cell transplant. The rearrangement links TRBV6-4 to TRBJ2-1, with TRBD2 matching 11 bases. This TCR was sampled from a girl aged 2-10 years with congenital amegakaryocytic thrombocytopenia, due to receive a stem cell transplant. The CDR3 DNA reads as TGTGCCAGCAGTTTCTCCGGACTAGCGGGCGGTGAGCAGTTCTTC. The encoded protein is CASSFSGLAGGEQFF.